This T cell receptor beta chain was recovered during a study of T cell repertoires in cytomegalovirus infection. Study details: Recently identified HLA-C-restricted CMV epitopes were among the peptides used. Public TCR beta signatures provided an indication of both CMV infection and a matching HLA type. General observations from the study: Frequencies of public TCR beta families were cumulated, and this identified carriers of CMV plus the relevant HLA. Dominating the ex vivo response were HLA-C-restricted CMV-specific TCR beta clonotypes.

TCRdb re-called the reads through MiXCR, storing one row per CDR3 protein. The sample has approximately 390,000 distinct CDR3 sequences; just under 35% are singletons. Trimming took 11 bases from V and 5 from J; bases not matched to a gene: 7. The germline V gene encodes CDR1 MGHRA and CDR2 YSYEKL. There are 14 residues in the CDR3. On this clonotype itself: No antigen is known for it.

The receptor was isolated from a human donor in good health (CMV status not recorded). Some clones in this sample may be carry-over from other donors' samples. V gene TRBV4-1 combines with J gene TRBJ2-3, with 13 bases matching TRBD2. This specimen consisted of cultured PBMCs, obtained from culture after CMV antigen stimulation. This CDR3 is CASRLAGGGDTQYF. DNA of the CDR3: TGCGCCTCAAGACTAGCGGGAGGTGGAGATACGCAGTATTTT.